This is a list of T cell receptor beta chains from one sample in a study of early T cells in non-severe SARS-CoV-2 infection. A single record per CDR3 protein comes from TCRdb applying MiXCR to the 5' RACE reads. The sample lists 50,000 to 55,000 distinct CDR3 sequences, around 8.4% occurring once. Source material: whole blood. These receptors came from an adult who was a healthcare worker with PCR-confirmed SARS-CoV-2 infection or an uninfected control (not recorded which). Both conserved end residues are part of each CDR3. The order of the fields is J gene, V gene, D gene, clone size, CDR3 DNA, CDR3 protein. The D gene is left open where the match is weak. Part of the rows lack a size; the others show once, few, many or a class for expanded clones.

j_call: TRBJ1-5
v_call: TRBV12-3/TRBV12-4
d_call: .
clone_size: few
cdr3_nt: TGTGCCAGCTTGGATTGGGGGGCTGATCAGCCCCAGCATTTT
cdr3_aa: CASLDWGADQPQHF

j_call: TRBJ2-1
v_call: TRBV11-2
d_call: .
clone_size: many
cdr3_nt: TGTGCCAGCAGCCCTGAAGGACCAACTGAGCAGTTCTTC
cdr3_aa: CASSPEGPTEQFF

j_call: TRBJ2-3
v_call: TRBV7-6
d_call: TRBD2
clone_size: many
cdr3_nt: TGTGCCAGCAGCGTGACTAGCGCGGGAGATACGCAGTATTTT
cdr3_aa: CASSVTSAGDTQYF

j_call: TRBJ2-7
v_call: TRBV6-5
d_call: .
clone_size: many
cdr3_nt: TGTGCCAGCAGTTACGGGTACCGCTACGAGCAGTACTTC
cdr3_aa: CASSYGYRYEQYF

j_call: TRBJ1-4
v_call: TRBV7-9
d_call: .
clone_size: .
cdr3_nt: TGTGCCAGCAGCTTTACCCAGGGGCAGACTAATGAAAAACTGTTTTTT
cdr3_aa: CASSFTQGQTNEKLFF

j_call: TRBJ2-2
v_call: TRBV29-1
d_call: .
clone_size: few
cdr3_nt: TGCAGCGCTCAGGGGACCGGGGAGCTGTTTTTT
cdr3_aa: CSAQGTGELFF

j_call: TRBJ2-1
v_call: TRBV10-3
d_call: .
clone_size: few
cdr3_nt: TGTGCCATCAGTGACCCAACAGGGCGGGATGAGCAGTTCTTC
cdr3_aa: CAISDPTGRDEQFF

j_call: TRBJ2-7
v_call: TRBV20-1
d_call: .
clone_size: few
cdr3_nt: TGCAGTGGACGACAGGGACGGGAGGAGCAGTACTTC
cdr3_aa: CSGRQGREEQYF

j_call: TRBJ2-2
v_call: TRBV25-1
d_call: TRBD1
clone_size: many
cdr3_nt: TGTGCCACATCTCCTTATTTCCCGGGACAGGGAGAGACCGGGGAGCTGTTTTTT
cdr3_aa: CATSPYFPGQGETGELFF

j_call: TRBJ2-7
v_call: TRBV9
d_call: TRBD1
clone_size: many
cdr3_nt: TGTGCCAGCAGCGTCACAGGGGACTCCTACGAGCAGTACTTC
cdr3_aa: CASSVTGDSYEQYF

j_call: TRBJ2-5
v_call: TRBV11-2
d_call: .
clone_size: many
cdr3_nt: TGTGCCAGCAGCTTAGCCGGACAGAAACAAGAGACCCAGTACTTC
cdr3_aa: CASSLAGQKQETQYF

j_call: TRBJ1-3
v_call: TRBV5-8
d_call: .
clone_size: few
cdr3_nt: TGTGCCAGCAGCTACCTCGACCGAAACACCATATATTTT
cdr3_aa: CASSYLDRNTIYF

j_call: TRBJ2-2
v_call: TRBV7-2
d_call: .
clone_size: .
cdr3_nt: TGTGCCAGCAGCTTAGGGCACTCCGGGGAGCTGTTTTTT
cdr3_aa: CASSLGHSGELFF

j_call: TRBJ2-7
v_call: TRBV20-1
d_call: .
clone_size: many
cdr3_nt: TGCAGTGCTAGATGGGGGGCCTTTTACGAGCAGTACTTC
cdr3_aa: CSARWGAFYEQYF

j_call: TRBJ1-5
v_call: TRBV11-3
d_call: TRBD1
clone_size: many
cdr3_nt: TGTGCCAGCAGCTTGTCGGATTTCCTGGACAGGGGAGATATATGCAATCAGCCCCAGCATTTT
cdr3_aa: CASSLSDFLDRGDICNQPQHF

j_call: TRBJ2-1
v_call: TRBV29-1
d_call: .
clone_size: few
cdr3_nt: TGCAGCGTTGTTCCCGCCTCCAATGAGCAGTTCTTC
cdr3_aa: CSVVPASNEQFF

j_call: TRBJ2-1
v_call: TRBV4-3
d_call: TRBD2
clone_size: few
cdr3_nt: TGCGCCAGCAGCCAAGATCGGACTAGCGGGAGTTGGGAGCAGTTCTTC
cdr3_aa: CASSQDRTSGSWEQFF

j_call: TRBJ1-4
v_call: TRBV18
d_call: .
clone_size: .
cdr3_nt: TGTGCCAGCTCACCCGGGGCCACGGGTGAAAAACTGTTTTTT
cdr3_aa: CASSPGATGEKLFF

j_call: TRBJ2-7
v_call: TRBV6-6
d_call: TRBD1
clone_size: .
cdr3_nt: TGTGCCAGCAGTTGGGCCGGGACAGGGGCCTACGAGCAGTACTTC
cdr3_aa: CASSWAGTGAYEQYF

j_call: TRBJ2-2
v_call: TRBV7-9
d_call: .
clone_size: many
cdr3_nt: TGTGCCAGCAGCCTTTCTTTAGGGACCGGGGAGCTGTTTTTT
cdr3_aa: CASSLSLGTGELFF

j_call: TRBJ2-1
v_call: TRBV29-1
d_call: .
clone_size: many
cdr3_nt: TGCAGCCCGTACAGGGACAATGAGCAGTTCTTC
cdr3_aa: CSPYRDNEQFF

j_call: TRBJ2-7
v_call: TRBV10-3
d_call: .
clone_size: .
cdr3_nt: TGTGCCATCAGAACACAGAACTACGAGCAGTACTTC
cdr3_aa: CAIRTQNYEQYF

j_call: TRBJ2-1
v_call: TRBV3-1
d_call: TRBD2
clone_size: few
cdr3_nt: TGTGCCAGCAGCCAAGATAGCGGGGGGGCCCGTTTCTTC
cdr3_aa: CASSQDSGGARFF

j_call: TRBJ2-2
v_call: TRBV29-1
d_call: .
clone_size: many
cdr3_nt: TGCAGCGTGATACAGGTCACGAACACCGGGGAGCTGTTTTTT
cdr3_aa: CSVIQVTNTGELFF

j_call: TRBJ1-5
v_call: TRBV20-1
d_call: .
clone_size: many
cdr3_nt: TGCAGTGCTAGCAGATCGGTTGGGGGGTTCAATCAGCCCCAGCATTTT
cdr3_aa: CSASRSVGGFNQPQHF

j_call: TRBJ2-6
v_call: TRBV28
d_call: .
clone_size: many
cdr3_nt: TGTGCCAGCAGCCGGCGGTTCTCTGGGGCCAACGTCCTGACTTTC
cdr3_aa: CASSRRFSGANVLTF

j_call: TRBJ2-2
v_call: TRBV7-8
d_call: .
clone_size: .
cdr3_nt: TGTGCCAGCAGCTTATCGGCCGGGGGCAGCACCGGGGAGCTGTTTTTT
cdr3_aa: CASSLSAGGSTGELFF

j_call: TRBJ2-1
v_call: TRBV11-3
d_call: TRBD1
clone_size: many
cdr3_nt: TGTGCCAGCAGTCCGACCCCAGGACAGGGGGCGGAAGAGCAGTTCTTC
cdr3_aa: CASSPTPGQGAEEQFF

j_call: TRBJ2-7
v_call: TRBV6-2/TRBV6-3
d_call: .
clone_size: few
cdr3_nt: TGTGCCAGCAGTTTCGCCGGGACGCCTACCTACGAGCAGTACTTC
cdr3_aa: CASSFAGTPTYEQYF

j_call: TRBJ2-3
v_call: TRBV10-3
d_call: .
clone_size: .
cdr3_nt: TGTGCCACCCGGGGAGGATCGACAGATACGCAGTATTTT
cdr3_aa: CATRGGSTDTQYF

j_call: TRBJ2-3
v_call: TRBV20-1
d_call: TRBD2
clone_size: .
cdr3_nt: TGCAGTCCGACTAGCGGGGGCACAGATACGCAGTATTTT
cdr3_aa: CSPTSGGTDTQYF

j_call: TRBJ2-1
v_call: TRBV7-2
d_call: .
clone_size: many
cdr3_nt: TGTGCCAGCAGCTTAGGAGGGCCCTACAATGAGCAGTTCTTC
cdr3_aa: CASSLGGPYNEQFF

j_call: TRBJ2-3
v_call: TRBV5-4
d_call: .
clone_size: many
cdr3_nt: TGTGCCAGCAGCTTGGCCTTTAACTCCCAAGATACGCAGTATTTT
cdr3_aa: CASSLAFNSQDTQYF

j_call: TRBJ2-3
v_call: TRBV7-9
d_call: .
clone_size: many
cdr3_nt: TGTGCCAGCAGCTTTGGAGGGGGCGGCGCAGATACGCAGTATTTT
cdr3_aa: CASSFGGGGADTQYF

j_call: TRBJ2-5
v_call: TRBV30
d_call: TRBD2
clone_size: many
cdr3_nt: TGTGCCTGGAGTGAAATTAGCGGGAGGGTTAGGGAGACCCAGTACTTC
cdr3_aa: CAWSEISGRVRETQYF

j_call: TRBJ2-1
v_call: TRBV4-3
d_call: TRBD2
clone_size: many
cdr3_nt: TGCGCCAGCAGCCAAGTGAGCGGGAGGAGGAATGAGCAGTTCTTC
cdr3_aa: CASSQVSGRRNEQFF

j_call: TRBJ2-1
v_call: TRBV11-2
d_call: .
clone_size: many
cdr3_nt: TGTGCCAGCAGCCGCCGTGGCGATTACTCCTACAATGAGCAGTTCTTC
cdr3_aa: CASSRRGDYSYNEQFF

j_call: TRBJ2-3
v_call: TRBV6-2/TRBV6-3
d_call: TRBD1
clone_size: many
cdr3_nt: TGTGCCAGCATCGCCCGGGACAGGGGGCTCGGGACAGATACGCAGTATTTT
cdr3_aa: CASIARDRGLGTDTQYF

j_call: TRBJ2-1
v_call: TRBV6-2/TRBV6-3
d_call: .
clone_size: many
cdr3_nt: TGTGCCAGCAGTTCCGGGGGACTTCTAAATGAGCAGTTCTTC
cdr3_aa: CASSSGGLLNEQFF

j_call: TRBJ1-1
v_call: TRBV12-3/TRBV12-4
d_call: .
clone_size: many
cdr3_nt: TGTGCCAGCAGTTTAAAGACAGGTCGGAGAGTGAACACTGAAGCTTTCTTT
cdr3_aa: CASSLKTGRRVNTEAFF

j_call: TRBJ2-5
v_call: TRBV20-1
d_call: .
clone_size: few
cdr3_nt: TGCAGTGCTAGATCGAGGCTAATCGAGACCCAGTACTTC
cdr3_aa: CSARSRLIETQYF

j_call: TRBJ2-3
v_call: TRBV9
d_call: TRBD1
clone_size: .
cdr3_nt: TGTGCCAGCAGCCCGAACGTACAGGGGGCAGATACGCAGTATTTT
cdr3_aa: CASSPNVQGADTQYF

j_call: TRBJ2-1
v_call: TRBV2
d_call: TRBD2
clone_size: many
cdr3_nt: TGTGCCAGCAGCCCCGGACTAGCGGAAGGTCAGCAGTTCTTC
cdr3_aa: CASSPGLAEGQQFF

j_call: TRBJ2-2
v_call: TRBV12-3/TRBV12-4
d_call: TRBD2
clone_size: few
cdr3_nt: TGTGCCAGCAGTCGGACTAGCCGAATCGGGGAGCTGTTTTTT
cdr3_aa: CASSRTSRIGELFF

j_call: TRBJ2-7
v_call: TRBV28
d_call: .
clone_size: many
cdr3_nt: TGTGCCAGCAGTTTATGGTCGGGGCGGAGCCCCTACGAGCAGTACTTC
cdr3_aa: CASSLWSGRSPYEQYF

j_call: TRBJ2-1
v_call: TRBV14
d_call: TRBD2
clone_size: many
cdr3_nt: TGTGCCAGCAGCCCGCCCTGGGGAAGGGGCGGGGGGGCCTACAATGAGCAGTTCTTC
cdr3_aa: CASSPPWGRGGGAYNEQFF

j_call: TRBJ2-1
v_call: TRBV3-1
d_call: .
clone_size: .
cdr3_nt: TGTGCCAGCAGCCCTCGGACCCCGGGAGTGGGTACGTTCTTC
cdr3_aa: CASSPRTPGVGTFF

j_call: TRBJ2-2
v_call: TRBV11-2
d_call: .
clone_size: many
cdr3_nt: TGTGCCAGCAGCGAAGGACCCTACACCGGGGAGCTGTTTTTT
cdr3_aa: CASSEGPYTGELFF

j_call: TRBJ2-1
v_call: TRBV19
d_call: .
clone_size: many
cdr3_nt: TGTGCCAGTAGTATAGATCAAGACAATGAGCAGTTCTTC
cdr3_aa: CASSIDQDNEQFF

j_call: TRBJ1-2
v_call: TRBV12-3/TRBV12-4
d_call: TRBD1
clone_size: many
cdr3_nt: TGTGCCAGCAGACCCGGACAGGGGCCCTCCTATGGCTACACCTTC
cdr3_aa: CASRPGQGPSYGYTF